This T cell receptor beta chain was recovered during a study of T cell repertoires in cytomegalovirus infection. At the level of the study: Matching HLA type and CMV infection were both indicated by public TCR beta signatures.

CDR3 size: 13 residues. Germline CDR1 and CDR2: SGHNT and YYREEE (reference sequence). Losses at the gene ends were 9 bases for V and 2 bases for J; bases not matched to a gene: 8. This clonotype has just a few counts. Antigen unknown. TCRdb fed the reads into MiXCR, producing one record per CDR3 protein. In the table there are roughly 500,000 distinct CDR3 sequences, more than 15% of which are singletons. Study observations and caveats: What dominated the ex vivo response were HLA-C-restricted CMV-specific TCR beta clonotypes.

V usage is TRBV5-4 and J usage is TRBJ2-7; the match to TRBD1 covers 7 bases. This TCR came from a human donor in good health (CMV status not recorded). Some clones in this sample may be carry-over from other donors' samples. The sequenced material came from CD8+ T cells from PBMCs. The CDR3 DNA follows: TGTGCCACGGGACAGATCACCCCCTACGAGCAGTACTTC. Protein product: CATGQITPYEQYF.